The rows below give T cell receptor beta chains drawn from one sample of a study of graft-versus-host responses after intestinal transplantation. This table comes from immunoSEQ multiplex PCR, and its TCRdb copy is limited to in-frame clones, with some not included. Here the sample spans 78,000 or so clones, around 86% being singletons. No antigens are known for them. This specimen consisted of unstimulated CD8+ T cells sorted from spleen or lymph node cells, obtained before transplant. These TCRs come from a human donor who was the organ donor for an intestinal transplant. CDR3s include the opening cysteine and the closing phenylalanine or tryptophan. The D gene is left open where the match is weak. Part of the rows lack a size; the others show once, few, many or a class for expanded clones.

CDR3 DNA: TGTGCCAGCAGCCCCACCCCCGGGGGGGTGTATAGCAATCAGCCCCAGCATTTT; CDR3 protein: CASSPTPGGVYSNQPQHF; D gene: .; CDR3 length: 18; clone size: once; V gene: TRBV2; J gene: TRBJ1-5
CDR3 DNA: TGTGCCAGTAGTATCTACCCTGGGACTAGCGGGGGGGCCAGGAGCACAGATACGCAGTATTTT; CDR3 protein: CASSIYPGTSGGARSTDTQYF; D gene: TRBD2; CDR3 length: 21; clone size: .; V gene: TRBV19; J gene: TRBJ2-3
CDR3 DNA: TGTGCCAGCAGTGAATATACAGGTGGACTTTCCCTGGGGGAGCCCCAGCATTTT; CDR3 protein: CASSEYTGGLSLGEPQHF; D gene: .; CDR3 length: 18; clone size: .; V gene: TRBV6-1; J gene: TRBJ1-5
CDR3 DNA: TGTGCCAGCAGCTTAATGGGAGGAATGAACACTGAAGCTTTCTTT; CDR3 protein: CASSLMGGMNTEAFF; D gene: .; CDR3 length: 15; clone size: .; V gene: TRBV7-9; J gene: TRBJ1-1
CDR3 DNA: TGCAGCGTTAAGTCCAGGTACACTGAAGCTTTCTTT; CDR3 protein: CSVKSRYTEAFF; D gene: .; CDR3 length: 12; clone size: .; V gene: TRBV29-1; J gene: TRBJ1-1
CDR3 DNA: TGTGCCAGCAGCTTGAGTTCAGGGGTTTTATATGGCTACACCTTC; CDR3 protein: CASSLSSGVLYGYTF; D gene: .; CDR3 length: 15; clone size: .; V gene: TRBV5-6; J gene: TRBJ1-2
CDR3 DNA: TGTGCCAGCAGCTCACGACAGAGGGATAACTATGGCTACACCTTC; CDR3 protein: CASSSRQRDNYGYTF; D gene: .; CDR3 length: 15; clone size: .; V gene: TRBV7-9; J gene: TRBJ1-2
CDR3 DNA: TGTGCCAGTAGTGGACTCGGGGGGCAGGGTGATCAGCCCCAGCATTTT; CDR3 protein: CASSGLGGQGDQPQHF; D gene: .; CDR3 length: 16; clone size: .; V gene: TRBV19; J gene: TRBJ1-5
CDR3 DNA: TGTGCCAGCGAGGGACGAGGTCAATGGGGGAGCTCTGGAAACACCATATATTTT; CDR3 protein: CASEGRGQWGSSGNTIYF; D gene: .; CDR3 length: 18; clone size: few; V gene: TRBV7-9; J gene: TRBJ1-3
CDR3 DNA: TGCGCCAGCAGCCAAGGGAGAATTCGACAGGGGGCCTACGAGCAGTACTTC; CDR3 protein: CASSQGRIRQGAYEQYF; D gene: TRBD1; CDR3 length: 17; clone size: .; V gene: TRBV4-1; J gene: TRBJ2-7
CDR3 DNA: TGTGCCAGCAGCCTATCGTTTGGCGGGGGGGCGGAGACCCAGTACTTC; CDR3 protein: CASSLSFGGGAETQYF; D gene: TRBD2; CDR3 length: 16; clone size: .; V gene: TRBV7-2; J gene: TRBJ2-5
CDR3 DNA: TGTGCCAGTAGCCTTTCGGCGAACACTGAAGCTTTCTTT; CDR3 protein: CASSLSANTEAFF; D gene: .; CDR3 length: 13; clone size: .; V gene: TRBV19; J gene: TRBJ1-1
CDR3 DNA: TGCGCCAGCAGCTTGGCCCAGGGGGAAGGAGACTATGGCTACACCTTC; CDR3 protein: CASSLAQGEGDYGYTF; D gene: TRBD1; CDR3 length: 16; clone size: .; V gene: TRBV5-1; J gene: TRBJ1-2
CDR3 DNA: TGTGCCAGCATCTCCCGGCAGGGGGTAACAGATACGCAGTATTTT; CDR3 protein: CASISRQGVTDTQYF; D gene: TRBD1; CDR3 length: 15; clone size: .; V gene: TRBV6-5; J gene: TRBJ2-3
CDR3 DNA: TGTGCCAGCCGTGTGCAGGGGGATCTCACTGAAGCTTTCTTT; CDR3 protein: CASRVQGDLTEAFF; D gene: TRBD1; CDR3 length: 14; clone size: few; V gene: TRBV28; J gene: TRBJ1-1
CDR3 DNA: TGTGCCAGCAGCTTTGGGGACTTGAGGTTCTTC; CDR3 protein: CASSFGDLRFF; D gene: .; CDR3 length: 11; clone size: .; V gene: TRBV7-8; J gene: TRBJ2-1
CDR3 DNA: TGTGCCCTTGGGGGCGGGGGGGATCTCTCCTACGAGCAGTACTTC; CDR3 protein: CALGGGGDLSYEQYF; D gene: TRBD2; CDR3 length: 15; clone size: .; V gene: TRBV2; J gene: TRBJ2-7
CDR3 DNA: TGTGCCAGCACCCAAAGGGATCCTGAAGCTTTCTTT; CDR3 protein: CASTQRDPEAFF; D gene: .; CDR3 length: 12; clone size: .; V gene: TRBV6-5; J gene: TRBJ1-1
CDR3 DNA: TGTGCCAGCAGCCCCACACTCGGACAGGGAGGGCGGGGCGAGCAGTACTTC; CDR3 protein: CASSPTLGQGGRGEQYF; D gene: .; CDR3 length: 17; clone size: .; V gene: TRBV7-9; J gene: TRBJ2-7
CDR3 DNA: TGTGCCAGCAGTTTCCCGGGGCCCAAAACGGATACGCAGTATTTT; CDR3 protein: CASSFPGPKTDTQYF; D gene: .; CDR3 length: 15; clone size: .; V gene: TRBV28; J gene: TRBJ2-3
CDR3 DNA: TGTGCCACCCTAACAGGGTTTAGCACCTACGAGCAGTACTTC; CDR3 protein: CATLTGFSTYEQYF; D gene: .; CDR3 length: 14; clone size: medium-sized; V gene: TRBV19; J gene: TRBJ2-7
CDR3 DNA: TGTGCCAGCAGTGAGGACAGCTCTGGGGCCAACGTCCTGACTTTC; CDR3 protein: CASSEDSSGANVLTF; D gene: .; CDR3 length: 15; clone size: .; V gene: TRBV6-4; J gene: TRBJ2-6
CDR3 DNA: TGTGCCAGCAGTTACTCGGGCACAGATACGCAGTATTTT; CDR3 protein: CASSYSGTDTQYF; D gene: .; CDR3 length: 13; clone size: few; V gene: TRBV6-6; J gene: TRBJ2-3
CDR3 DNA: TGTGCCAGCAGCTTAAGAGGTGGCCCCAACACTGAAGCTTTCTTT; CDR3 protein: CASSLRGGPNTEAFF; D gene: .; CDR3 length: 15; clone size: .; V gene: TRBV7-9; J gene: TRBJ1-1
CDR3 DNA: TGCAGTGCTAGGGGCAATCAGCCCCAGCATTTT; CDR3 protein: CSARGNQPQHF; D gene: .; CDR3 length: 11; clone size: .; V gene: TRBV20-1; J gene: TRBJ1-5
CDR3 DNA: TGTGCCAGCAGTACGAAAGTAGGGGGGTCTAACTATGGCTACACCTTC; CDR3 protein: CASSTKVGGSNYGYTF; D gene: .; CDR3 length: 16; clone size: once; V gene: TRBV28; J gene: TRBJ1-2
CDR3 DNA: TGCGCCAGCAGCTTGGCCGTGGGCAGGAACTACGAGCAGTACTTC; CDR3 protein: CASSLAVGRNYEQYF; D gene: .; CDR3 length: 15; clone size: .; V gene: TRBV5-1; J gene: TRBJ2-7